This T cell receptor beta chain was profiled in a study of cytomegalovirus exposure and HLA in healthy donors. Study results and caveats: Near-uniform donor sequencing depth was presumed by presence/absence analyses. A later analysis found common viral pathogens apparently linked to several of the most significant clusters. Solely CMV serostatus was available to characterize immune exposure. Most subjects had HLA-A and HLA-B alleles reportedly predicted accurately by TCR beta sequences.

With 60 Vbeta and 13 Jbeta primers, the PCR was carried out. Profiling relied on immunoSEQ multiplex PCR, and the TCRdb table lists in-frame clones only, not all of them. The sample holds under 250,000 clones, about 80% seen once. Trimming cost V 1 base and J 5 bases, with 11 bases left between them. The CDR3 runs 15 residues. Per the germline V gene, CDR1 is SGHVS and CDR2 is FNYEAQ. About this clone: Its antigen remains unknown.

This receptor was taken from a middle-aged man in good health and CMV-seropositive. Specimen: PBMCs. The rearrangement uses TRBV7-6 and TRBJ2-2, with D hard to call. In DNA form, the CDR3 reads TGTGCCAGCAGCTTAGTCGGCAGGATGACCGGGGAGCTGTTTTTT. The encoded protein is CASSLVGRMTGELFF.